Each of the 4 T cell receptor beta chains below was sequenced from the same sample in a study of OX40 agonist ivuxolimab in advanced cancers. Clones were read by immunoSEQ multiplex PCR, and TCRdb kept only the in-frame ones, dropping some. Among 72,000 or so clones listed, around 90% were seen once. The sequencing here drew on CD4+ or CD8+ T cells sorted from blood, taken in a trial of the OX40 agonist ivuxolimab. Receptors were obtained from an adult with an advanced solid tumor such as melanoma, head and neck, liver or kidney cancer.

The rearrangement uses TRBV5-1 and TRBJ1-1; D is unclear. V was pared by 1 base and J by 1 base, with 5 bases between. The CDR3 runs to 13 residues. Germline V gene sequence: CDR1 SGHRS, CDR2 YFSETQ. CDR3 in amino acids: CASSLWGNTEAFF. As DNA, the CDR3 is TGCGCCAGCAGCTTGTGGGGGAACACTGAAGCTTTCTTT.

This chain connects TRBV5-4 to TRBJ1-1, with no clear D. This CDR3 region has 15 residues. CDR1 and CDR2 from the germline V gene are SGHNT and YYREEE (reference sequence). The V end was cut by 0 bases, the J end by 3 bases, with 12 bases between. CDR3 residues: CASSLEALRDTEAFF. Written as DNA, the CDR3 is TGTGCCAGCAGCTTGGAGGCTCTACGAGACACTGAAGCTTTCTTT. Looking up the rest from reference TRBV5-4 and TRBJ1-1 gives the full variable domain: ETGVTQSPTHLIKTRGQQVTLRCSSQSGHNTVSWYQQALGQGPQFIFQYYREEENGRGNFPPRFSGLQFPNYSSELNVNALELDDSALYLCASSLEALRDTEAFFGQGTRLTVV.

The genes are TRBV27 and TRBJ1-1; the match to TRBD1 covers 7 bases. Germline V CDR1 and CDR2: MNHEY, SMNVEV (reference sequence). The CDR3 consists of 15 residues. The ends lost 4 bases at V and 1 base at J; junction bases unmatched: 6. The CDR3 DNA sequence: TGTGCCAGCAGTTGGGGCCGGACAGGGAACACTGAAGCTTTCTTT. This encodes CASSWGRTGNTEAFF.

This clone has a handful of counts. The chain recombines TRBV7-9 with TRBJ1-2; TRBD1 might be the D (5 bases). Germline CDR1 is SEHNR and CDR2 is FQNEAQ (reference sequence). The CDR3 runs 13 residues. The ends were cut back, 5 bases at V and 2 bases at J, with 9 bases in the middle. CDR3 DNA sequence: TGTGCCAGCAGCCAGGGAAACAACTATGGCTACACCTTC. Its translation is CASSQGNNYGYTF.